Sequencing of this T cell receptor (beta chain) was carried out in a study of blood T cell repertoires in COVID-19. Produced via immunoSEQ multiplex PCR; TCRdb's table is partial and in-frame only. The sample records a few hundred thousand clones, 85% to 90% being singletons. Trimming cost V 0 bases and J 7 bases, with 19 bases left between them. The CDR3 covers 17 residues. Germline loops: CDR1 LGHNA, CDR2 YNFKEQ. The clonotype comes from a woman between 50 and 59 years old who had been exposed to COVID-19. The chain links TRBV4-2 to TRBJ2-1; TRBD1 is a possible D gene (5 bases). The specimen sequenced was PBMCs or T cells enriched from blood (not recorded which). In DNA, the CDR3 is TGTGCCAGCAGCCAAGATATTTTCGCCGCGACAGCAAATGAGCAGTTCTTC. Its translation: CASSQDIFAATANEQFF.